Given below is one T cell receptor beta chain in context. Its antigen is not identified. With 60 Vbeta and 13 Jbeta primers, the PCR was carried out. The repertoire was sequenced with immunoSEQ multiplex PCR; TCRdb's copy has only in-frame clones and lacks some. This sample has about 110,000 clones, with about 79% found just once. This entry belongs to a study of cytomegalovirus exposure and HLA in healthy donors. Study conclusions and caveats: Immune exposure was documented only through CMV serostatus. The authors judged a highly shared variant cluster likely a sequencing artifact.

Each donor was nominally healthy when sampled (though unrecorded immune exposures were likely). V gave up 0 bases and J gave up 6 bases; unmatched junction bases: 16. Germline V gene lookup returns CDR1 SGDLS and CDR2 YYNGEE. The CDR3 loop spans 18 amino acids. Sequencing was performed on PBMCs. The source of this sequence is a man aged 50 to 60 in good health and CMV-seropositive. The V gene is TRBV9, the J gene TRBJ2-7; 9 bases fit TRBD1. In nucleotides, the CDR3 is TGTGCCAGCAGCGTAGGAGTTGCGGGGACAGGGCGCTCGGGCGAGCAGTACTTC. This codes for CASSVGVAGTGRSGEQYF.